A single T cell receptor (beta chain) is shown here with its context. The entry originates in a study of blood T cell repertoires in COVID-19. Overall study context: The study drew acute and convalescent COVID-19 samples from the United States, Italy and Spain. The analysed material was cDNA or gDNA that came from T cells, B-cell-depleted T cells, or PBMCs.

The germline CDR1 and CDR2 sequences are MNHEY and SMNVEV (reference sequence). J gave up 7 bases and V 3 bases, and 12 bases lay outside the gene matches. This CDR3 comprises 16 residues. Original processing notes: From reference gene primer amplification, estimates of nucleated cell counts were derived. Sequencing used immunoSEQ multiplex PCR; TCRdb keeps in-frame clones, though not all of them. Clone size and V and J calls were adopted from that table, with D and trimming inferred from the DNA. The table includes approximately 200,000 clones, around 80% detected once. Input material: peripheral blood. This chain connects TRBV27 to TRBJ2-1; 7 positions agree with TRBD1. This clonotype was obtained from a woman in her fifties or sixties who had recovered from COVID-19. In DNA, the CDR3 is TGTGCCAGCAGTTTTCGCAGGGGGTCCCAGTTTAATGAGCAGTTCTTC. It specifies CASSFRRGSQFNEQFF.